The present entry profiles one T cell receptor (beta chain) with its context. What it binds is unknown. These data belong to a study of identical twins. Notes on the study in general: Analyses based on zero insertions could be partly confounded by invariant MAIT and iNKT cells.

Carrying unique molecular identifiers, the cDNA also gained a universal primer site through template switching. TCRdb re-analysed the 5' RACE reads in MiXCR, keeping a single row per CDR3 protein. Among about 100,000 distinct CDR3 sequences listed, around 5.5% were seen once. Germline-derived CDR1 and CDR2 are MNHEY and SVGEGT. Trimming stripped 5 bases from V and 5 bases from J, with 9 bases between. This CDR3 is built from 13 residues. The chain joins TRBV6-2 or TRBV6-3 to TRBJ2-2; D is uncertain. The origin of this receptor is a woman aged 45-59 years in good health. Sequenced: memory T cells sorted from blood. The CDR3 spells CASSRTATGELFF. The CDR3 coding sequence is TGTGCCAGCAGTAGGACGGCGACCGGGGAGCTGTTTTTT.